This is a list of T cell receptor beta chains from one sample in a study of a mutant IDH1 vaccine in newly diagnosed glioma. The assay was immunoSEQ multiplex PCR, and TCRdb's table has in-frame clones only and misses some. In the table there are 60,000 to 85,000 clones, approximately 79% of which are singletons. The sequences come from PBMCs, collected from a glioma patient treated with radiotherapy, temozolomide or both. The receptor set was obtained from a man between 45 and 60 years old with glioma. Each CDR3 is given with its conserved first and last residue. Each record gives: clone size, V gene, D gene, J gene, CDR3 DNA, CDR3 protein. The D gene is left open where the match is weak. Clone size is given for some rows only: seen once, a few or many times, or a class if the clone is expanded.

>NA|TRBV5-1|NA|TRBJ2-3
TGCGCCAGCAGCTTGAGCGGCAGCACAGATACGCAGTATTTT
CASSLSGSTDTQYF
>NA|TRBV2|NA|TRBJ2-7
TGTGCCAGCACCCAGGGACCTGAAGAGCAGTACTTC
CASTQGPEEQYF
>few|TRBV6-5|TRBD1|TRBJ2-7
TGTGCCAGCAGTAGACAGGGGACGCTACCCTACGAGCAGTACTTC
CASSRQGTLPYEQYF
>once|TRBV5-1|TRBD1|TRBJ2-2
TGCGCCAGCCGATTGACAGGGGGCGCGGGCGGGGAGCTGTTTTTT
CASRLTGGAGGELFF
>NA|TRBV6-1|NA|TRBJ1-1
TGTGCCAGCGGTTACACTGAAGCTTTCTTT
CASGYTEAFF
>NA|TRBV7-9|NA|TRBJ2-6
TGTGCCAGCAGCTCCCCGGCAGGTAGCCTCTCTGGGGCCAACGTCCTGACTTTC
CASSSPAGSLSGANVLTF
>NA|TRBV30|NA|TRBJ1-2
TGTGCCTGGAGTGGGACTGCCGCTGGCTACACCTTC
CAWSGTAAGYTF
>once|TRBV10-2|NA|TRBJ1-5
TGCGCCAGCAGTGAGGAGGATAGCAATCAGCCCCAGCATTTT
CASSEEDSNQPQHF
>NA|TRBV5-8|TRBD1|TRBJ1-1
TGTGCCAGCAGCTGGGACAGGAACACTGAAGCTTTCTTT
CASSWDRNTEAFF
>NA|TRBV2|TRBD1|TRBJ1-5
TGTGCCAGCAGTGAAGCGCTAGGGACAGATCAGCCCCAGCATTTT
CASSEALGTDQPQHF
>NA|TRBV13|TRBD1|TRBJ2-1
TGTGCCAGCACCCCGGGACAGGGGTTCAATGAGCAGTTCTTC
CASTPGQGFNEQFF